The T cell receptor beta chain described here comes from a study of blood T cell repertoires in COVID-19. The CDR3 sequence is 15 residues long. Germline V gene lookup returns CDR1 SGDLS and CDR2 YYNGEE. V was clipped by 3 bases and J by 2 bases; unmatched bases: 3. Sequencing was performed with immunoSEQ multiplex PCR; in TCRdb, only in-frame clones are kept and a portion is missing. The sample carries over 75,000 clones, approximately 90% recorded once. The Seattle site enrolled patients during active infection and followed them longitudinally. The source of this sequence is a human donor with COVID-19, enrolled during active disease. The donor label of this sample is uncertain. The chain links TRBV9 to TRBJ1-3; TRBD1 agrees at 9 bases. The sample consisted of peripheral blood. CDR3 residues: CASSGGQGTGNTIYF. The DNA of the CDR3 is TGTGCCAGCAGCGGGGGACAGGGAACTGGAAACACCATATATTTT.